The 10 T cell receptor beta chains given below trace back to one sample, sequenced in a study. Amplification of TRBV12-4/TRBJ1-2 clonotypes used adaptor-ligated barcode primers. TCRdb itself ran the multiplex PCR reads through MiXCR, one entry per CDR3 protein. There are about 2,000 distinct CDR3 sequences in the sample; 1.3% occur only once, and around 21% lies in the top ten. The source material was naive CD4+ T cells sorted from blood. Subset reported: naive CD4+ T cells, CD4+CD45RA+CD25-. The receptors stem from a female donor with breast cancer.

By sample fraction, this clonotype is medium-sized. The chain carries TRBV12-3 or TRBV12-4 and TRBJ1-2; TRBD1 might be the D (6 bases). The CDR3 is 13 residues long. V was clipped by 5 bases and J by 3 bases, with 10 bases between them. The DNA for the CDR3 is TGTGCCAGCAGTCCCGGACAGTACTATGGCTACACCTTC. Protein: CASSPGQYYGYTF.

This clonotype ranks as medium-sized. CDR3 in amino acids: CASSRQGRNYGYTF. CDR3 sequence (DNA): TGTGCCAGCAGCCGACAGGGAAGGAACTATGGCTACACCTTC. The chain has TRBV12-3 or TRBV12-4 and TRBJ1-2; 7 bases fit TRBD1. Trimming at V came to 6 bases and at J to 2 bases, leaving 6 bases not matched to a gene. The CDR3 loop spans 14 amino acids.

By share, this clonotype ranks as medium-sized. The chain couples TRBV12-3 or TRBV12-4 to TRBJ1-2; the match to TRBD1 covers 8 bases. With V trimmed by 2 bases and J by 9 bases, 5 bases remained unmatched. This CDR3 has 13 residues. CDR3 in DNA: TGTGCCAGCAGTTTACCGGACAGGGTGCGCTACACCTTC. Residues: CASSLPDRVRYTF.

In its sample, this clonotype was seen a few times. CDR3 sequence reads: CASSPFRTGGYTF. As DNA, the CDR3 is TGTGCCAGCAGTCCGTTTCGGACAGGCGGCTACACCTTC. V and J are TRBV12-3 or TRBV12-4 and TRBJ1-2, with TRBD1 identical over 7 bases. CDR3 length: 13 residues. Unmatched junction bases numbered 8, after V lost 5 bases and J lost 8 bases.

By share, this clonotype ranks as medium-sized. V and J are TRBV12-3 or TRBV12-4 and TRBJ1-2; 8 nucleotides agree with TRBD1. The CDR3 extends over 13 amino acids. The V gene end was trimmed by 6 bases and the J gene end by 6 bases; junction bases not matched to a gene: 6. DNA for the CDR3: TGTGCCAGCAGGCCGGGACAGGATGATGGCTACACCTTC. It specifies CASRPGQDDGYTF.

By share, this clonotype counts as medium-sized (0.01 to 0.1%). The V call is TRBV12-3 or TRBV12-4, the J call TRBJ1-2; 9 nucleotides agree with TRBD1. The junction had 9 bases not matched to a gene; V was cut back by 3 bases and J by 4 bases. CDR3 length: 16 residues. In DNA form, the CDR3 reads TGTGCCAGCAGTTTCGGACAGGGGTCGAAGTCCTATGGCTACACCTTC. Its protein is CASSFGQGSKSYGYTF.

By proportion, this clonotype is large. DNA for the CDR3: TGTGCCAGCAGTTTCGGACGGAAAGGCTACACCTTC. It codes for CASSFGRKGYTF. V gene TRBV12-3 or TRBV12-4 combines with J gene TRBJ1-2; D is uncertain. The V gene lost 3 bases and the J gene lost 8 bases, with 10 bases spanning the gap. The CDR3 consists of 12 residues.

This clonotype appeared many times. This chain uses TRBV12-3 or TRBV12-4 with TRBJ1-2; 8 nucleotides line up with TRBD1. This CDR3 has 13 residues. V gave up 6 bases and J gave up 4 bases; unmatched junction bases: 4. The CDR3 DNA sequence: TGTGCCAGCAGCGTCGGGACAGGCTATGGCTACACCTTC. This gives the protein CASSVGTGYGYTF.

This clonotype is medium-sized within its sample. The V gene is TRBV12-3 or TRBV12-4, the J gene TRBJ1-2; TRBD1 agrees at 8 bases. The CDR3 covers 17 residues. The trim removed 6 bases at V and 0 bases at J, leaving 12 bases unmatched. The CDR3 DNA reads TGTGCCAGCAGCCATAGACAGGGGCGATCGACTAACTATGGCTACACCTTC. It yields the protein CASSHRQGRSTNYGYTF.

This clonotype is medium-sized in the sample. This sequence joins TRBV12-3 or TRBV12-4 and TRBJ1-2; D gene ambiguous. The CDR3 has 12 amino acids. Trimming cost V 6 bases and J 2 bases, with 7 bases left between them. The chain's CDR3 is CASSRNNYGYTF. CDR3 DNA: TGTGCCAGCAGCCGGAACAACTATGGCTACACCTTC.